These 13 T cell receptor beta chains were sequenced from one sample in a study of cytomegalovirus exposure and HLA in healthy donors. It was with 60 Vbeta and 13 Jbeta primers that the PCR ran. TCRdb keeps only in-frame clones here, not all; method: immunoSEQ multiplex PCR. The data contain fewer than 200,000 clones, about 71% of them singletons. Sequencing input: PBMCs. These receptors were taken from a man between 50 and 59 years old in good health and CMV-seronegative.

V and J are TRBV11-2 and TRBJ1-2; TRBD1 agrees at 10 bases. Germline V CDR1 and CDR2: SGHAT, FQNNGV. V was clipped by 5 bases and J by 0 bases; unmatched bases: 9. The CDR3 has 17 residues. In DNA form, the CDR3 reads TGTGCCAGCAGCCTGACAGGGGGCGGAAGAACTAACTATGGCTACACCTTC. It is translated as CASSLTGGGRTNYGYTF.

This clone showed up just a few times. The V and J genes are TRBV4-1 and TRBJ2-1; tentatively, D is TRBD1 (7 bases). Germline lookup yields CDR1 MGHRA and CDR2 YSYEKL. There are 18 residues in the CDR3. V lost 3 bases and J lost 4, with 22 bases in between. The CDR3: CASSQTRGRRGPYNEQFF. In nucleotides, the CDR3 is TGCGCCAGCAGCCAGACAAGGGGAAGGAGGGGGCCGTACAATGAGCAGTTCTTC.

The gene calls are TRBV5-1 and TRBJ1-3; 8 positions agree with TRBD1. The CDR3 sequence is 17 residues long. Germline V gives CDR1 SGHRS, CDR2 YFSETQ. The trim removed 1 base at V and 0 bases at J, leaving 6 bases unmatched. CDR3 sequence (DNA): TGCGCCAGCAGCTTGTATTCGGGACAGGACTCTGGAAACACCATATATTTT. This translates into CASSLYSGQDSGNTIYF.

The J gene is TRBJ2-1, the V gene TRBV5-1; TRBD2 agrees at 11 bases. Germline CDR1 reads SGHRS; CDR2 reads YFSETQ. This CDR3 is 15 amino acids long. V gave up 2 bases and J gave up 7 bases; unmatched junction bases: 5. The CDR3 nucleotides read TGCGCCAGCAGCTTCCTAGCGGGGGGTGTGAATGAGCAGTTCTTC. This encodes CASSFLAGGVNEQFF.

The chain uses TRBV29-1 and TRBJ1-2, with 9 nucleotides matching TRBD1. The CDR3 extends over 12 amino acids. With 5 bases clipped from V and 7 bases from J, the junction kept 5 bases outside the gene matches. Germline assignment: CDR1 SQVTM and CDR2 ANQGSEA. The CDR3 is CSVSTGGGGYTF. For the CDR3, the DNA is TGCAGCGTTTCCACAGGGGGCGGTGGCTACACCTTC.

The CDR3 reads CASSRTSGDNYEQYF. CDR3 nucleotides: TGTGCCAGCAGCCGCACTAGCGGGGACAACTACGAGCAGTACTTC. V usage is TRBV7-9 and J usage is TRBJ2-7, with 10 nucleotides matching TRBD2. Germline CDR1 reads SEHNR; CDR2 reads FQNEAQ (reference sequence). The length of the CDR3 is 15 residues. The junction had 7 bases not matched to a gene; V was cut back by 5 bases and J by 3 bases.

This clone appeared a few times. DNA of the CDR3: TGTGCCAGCAGCCCGTTCGGGGGGGGCGGGGAGCTGTTTTTT. It specifies CASSPFGGGGELFF. The rearrangement links TRBV4-2 to TRBJ2-2; 8 bases are shared with TRBD2. This CDR3 is built from 14 residues. Germline V gene data show CDR1 as LGHNA and CDR2 as YNFKEQ. The V segment lost 4 bases and the J segment 7 bases; nucleotides outside the gene matches: 5.

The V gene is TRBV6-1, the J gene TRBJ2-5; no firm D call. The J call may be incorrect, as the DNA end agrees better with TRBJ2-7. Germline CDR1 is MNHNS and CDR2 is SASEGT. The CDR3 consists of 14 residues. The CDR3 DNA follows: TGTGCCAGCAGTGATTTCTCACGCTCCTACGAGCAGTACTTC. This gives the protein CASSDFSRSYEQYF.

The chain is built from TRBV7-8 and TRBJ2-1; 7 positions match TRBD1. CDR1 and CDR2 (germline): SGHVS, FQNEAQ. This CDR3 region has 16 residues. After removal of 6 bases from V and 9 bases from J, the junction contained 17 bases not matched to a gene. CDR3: CASSFNTGAPAGEQFF. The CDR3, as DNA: TGTGCCAGCAGTTTTAATACAGGGGCTCCGGCGGGTGAGCAGTTCTTC.

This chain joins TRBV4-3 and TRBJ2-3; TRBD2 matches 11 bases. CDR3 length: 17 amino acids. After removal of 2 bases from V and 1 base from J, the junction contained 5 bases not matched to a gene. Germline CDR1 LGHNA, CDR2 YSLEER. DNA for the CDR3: TGCGCCAGCAGCCAACTAGTGACTAGCGGGGGCACAGATACGCAGTATTTT. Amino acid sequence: CASSQLVTSGGTDTQYF.

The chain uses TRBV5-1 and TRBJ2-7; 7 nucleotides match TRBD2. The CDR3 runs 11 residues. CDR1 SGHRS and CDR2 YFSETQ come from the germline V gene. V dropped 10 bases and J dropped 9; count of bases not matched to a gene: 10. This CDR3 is CASSPGRGQYF. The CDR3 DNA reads TGCGCCTCCAGTCCAGGGAGGGGGCAGTACTTC.

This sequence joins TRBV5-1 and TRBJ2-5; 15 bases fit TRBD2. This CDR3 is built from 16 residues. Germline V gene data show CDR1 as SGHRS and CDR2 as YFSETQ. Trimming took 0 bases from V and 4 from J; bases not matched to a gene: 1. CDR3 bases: TGCGCCAGCAGCTTGGGGGGACTAGCGGGGGGAGAGACCCAGTACTTC. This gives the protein CASSLGGLAGGETQYF.

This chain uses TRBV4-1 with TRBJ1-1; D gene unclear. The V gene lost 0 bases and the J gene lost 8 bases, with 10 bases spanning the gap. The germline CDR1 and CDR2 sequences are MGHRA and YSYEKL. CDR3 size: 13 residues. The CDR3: CASSQDGRREAFF. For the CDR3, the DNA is TGCGCCAGCAGCCAAGATGGGCGCAGGGAAGCTTTCTTT.